The source of this T cell receptor beta chain is a study of CD8 T cells in ankylosing spondylitis. General observations from the study: Peripheral blood samples showed relatively rare disease-linked clones, and these clones were CD8+. Matched ankylosing spondylitis synovial fluid reportedly showed significant enrichment of disease-linked clones. Several highly homologous variants formed a TCR beta motif that appeared characteristic of ankylosing spondylitis blood.

This clonotype was observed a few times. Its antigen is undetermined. For TCR beta, libraries came from quantitative 5'-RACE with molecular barcodes. TCRdb reanalysed the 5' RACE reads using MiXCR and keeps one entry per CDR3 protein. Altogether roughly 300,000 distinct CDR3 sequences are present, 8% being singletons, with the ten largest covering roughly 15%. V lost 1 base to trimming and J lost 7 bases; unmatched junction nucleotides: 14. Germline assignment: CDR1 MNHEY and CDR2 SMNVEV (reference sequence). This CDR3 spans 17 amino acids. The sample taken for sequencing was blood, either unsorted or a sorted T cell fraction (not recorded which). V is TRBV27 and J is TRBJ2-7, with 9 positions matching TRBD2. The clonotype originates from a male donor with ankylosing spondylitis. CDR3 in amino acids: CASSLLGAVAGVREQYF. In DNA form, the CDR3 reads TGTGCCAGCAGTTTATTAGGGGCGGTAGCGGGAGTGAGGGAGCAGTACTTC.